This TCR beta chain was recovered during a study of blood T cell repertoires in COVID-19. Study overall: Material from acute and convalescent COVID-19 was sourced from the United States, Italy and Spain.

The table came from immunoSEQ multiplex PCR; TCRdb's copy has only in-frame clones and leaves some out. In the table there are a few hundred thousand clones, about 89% of which are singletons. The CDR3 totals 15 residues. The germline V and J ends were trimmed by 7 bases and 1 base, with 16 bases remaining between them. Looked up from germline, CDR1 is MNHEY and CDR2 is SMNVEV (reference sequence). The V gene is TRBV27, the J gene TRBJ1-1; a weak D match, TRBD1 (5 bases). Sequencing was performed on peripheral blood. The sequence was obtained from a man aged 50 to 60 with acute or convalescent COVID-19. Here the CDR3 reads CASTPMGGRNTEAFF. The CDR3 DNA reads as TGTGCCAGCACCCCAATGGGGGGGAGGAACACTGAAGCTTTCTTT.